This T cell receptor (beta chain) was retrieved from a study of T cells in Graves' hyperthyroidism and ophthalmopathy. Notes on the study in general: Ophthalmopathy prediction by the model preceded onset by a median about 6 months.

Each person with ophthalmopathy scored at least 3 on the Clinical Activity Score, reached NOSPECS grade 4 or higher, and had been ill under 3 months. Exclusion criteria comprised uncontrolled infection, other autoimmune disease, pregnancy or lactation. The source of the PBMCs was 9.5 to 10 ml of fresh peripheral blood. Remarks on this clonotype: What it binds is not known.

From RNA transcripts, TCR beta CDR3 regions were amplified. Initially, a first-round RT-PCR of the TCR CDR3 employed the HTBI primer set. MiXCR was run by TCRdb on the multiplex PCR reads, yielding one entry per CDR3 protein. Found here are about 530,000 distinct CDR3 sequences, roughly 18% of them singletons; the top ten hold about 16%. Germline V lookup: CDR1 MGHRA, CDR2 YSYEKL. This CDR3 spans 18 amino acids. V gave up 3 bases and J gave up 3 bases, with 24 bases separating them. V and J are TRBV4-1 and TRBJ2-7; possible D gene TRBD1, 5 bases. Input material: blood. The TCR originated in a woman aged 18-29 years with Graves' ophthalmopathy. The CDR3: CASSHPWRQSASGYEQYF. CDR3 nucleotide sequence: TGCGCCAGCAGCCATCCTTGGCGACAGAGCGCTTCAGGCTACGAGCAGTACTTC.